Each of the 17 T cell receptor beta chains below was sequenced from the same sample in a study of T cell repertoires in cytomegalovirus infection. TCRdb fed the reads into MiXCR, producing one record per CDR3 protein. The repertoire holds about 740,000 distinct CDR3 sequences, 35% seen once, with around 2.8% in the top ten. The sequenced sample was PBMCs. The source of these receptors is a human donor in good health (CMV status not recorded). Some clones in this sample may be carry-over from other donors' samples.

Only a few counts were recorded for this clonotype. In DNA, the CDR3 is TGTGCCACGACAAGAGGGCTAGAGAACACCGGGGAGCTGTTTTTT. This encodes CATTRGLENTGELFF. The chain is built from TRBV10-3 and TRBJ2-2, with D possibly being TRBD2 (5 bases). CDR3 length: 15 residues. Trimming took 10 bases from V and 1 from J, leaving 16 bases between them. CDR1 ENHRY and CDR2 SYGVKD come from the germline V gene.

This clonotype occurred a few times. The V gene is TRBV6-1, the J gene TRBJ2-3; the D gene is possibly TRBD2 (5 bases). Germline assignment: CDR1 MNHNS and CDR2 SASEGT. This CDR3 is 15 amino acids long. With 4 bases removed from V and 2 bases from J, the gap between germline ends came to 13 bases. The CDR3 spells CASSGGQLYTDTQYF. CDR3 coding DNA: TGTGCCAGCAGTGGCGGGCAGCTGTACACAGATACGCAGTATTTT.

The chain joins TRBV7-3 to TRBJ1-1; D is unresolved. The CDR3 runs to 15 residues. Germline assignment: CDR1 SGHTA and CDR2 FQGTGA. The ends were cut back, 3 bases at V and 5 bases at J, with 16 bases in the middle. CDR3 region: CASSFYSGGDTEAFF. CDR3 bases: TGTGCCAGCAGCTTCTACTCCGGAGGAGATACTGAAGCTTTCTTT. Full variable domain (missing parts from reference TRBV7-3 and TRBJ1-1): GAGVSQTPSNKVTEKGKYVELRCDPISGHTALYWYRQSLGQGPEFLIYFQGTGAADDSGLPNDRFFAVRPEGSVSTLKIQRTERGDSAVYLCASSFYSGGDTEAFFGQGTRLTVV.

Comment on this clonotype: The DNA is omitted, as the CDR3 cannot be located on it reliably, and the CDR3 follows TCRdb's listing. The J gene is TRBJ1-4, the V gene TRBV6-5; the D call TRBD1 from the table was never checked on the DNA. The CDR3 is 19 residues long, counting both termini. CDR1 is MNHEY, CDR2 SVGAGI, per germline. CDR3 loop: CASSSPSWAGGTTNEKLVF.

At least ten counts were recorded for this clonotype. This chain connects TRBV18 to TRBJ2-5; D is ambiguous. The CDR3 runs 11 residues. V lost 3 bases and J lost 5, with 4 bases in between. Germline V CDR1 and CDR2: KGHSH, LQKENI. The CDR3 DNA follows: TGTGCCAGCTCACCCGCGGAGACCCAGTACTTC. Amino acids: CASSPAETQYF.

This clonotype came up a few times. The chain uses TRBV18 and TRBJ1-2; TRBD1 matches 9 bases. Germline-derived CDR1 and CDR2 are KGHSH and LQKENI. With V trimmed by 4 bases and J by 6 bases, 6 bases remained unmatched. This CDR3 spans 14 amino acids. The CDR3 is CASSRGQGEDGYTF. The CDR3 nucleotides are TGTGCCAGCTCACGGGGACAGGGAGAGGATGGCTACACCTTC.

This clonotype was picked up many times. This chain connects TRBV7-2 to TRBJ1-2; D is ambiguous. The V gene's germline CDR1 is SGHTA and CDR2 FQGNSA. The CDR3 is 14 residues long. Trimming took 4 bases from V and 4 from J, leaving 13 bases between them. CDR3 nucleotide sequence: TGTGCCAGCAGCTCACGAGGGCTCCTCTATGGCTACACCTTC. Translating it yields CASSSRGLLYGYTF.

The V and J genes are TRBV19 and TRBJ2-3; 9 nucleotides match TRBD1. With V trimmed by 6 bases and J by 3 bases, 13 bases remained unmatched. The CDR3 has 17 amino acids. Germline loops: CDR1 LNHDA, CDR2 SQIVND (reference sequence). The CDR3, as DNA: TGTGCCAGTAGCGACGGGACAGGGTTTGCAAGGACAGATACGCAGTATTTT. Translating gives CASSDGTGFARTDTQYF. The whole variable domain, remainder taken from reference TRBV19 and TRBJ2-3, is DGGITQSPKYLFRKEGQNVTLSCEQNLNHDAMYWYRQDPGQGLRLIYYSQIVNDFQKGDIAEGYSVSREKKESFPLTVTSAQKNPTAFYLCASSDGTGFARTDTQYFGPGTRLTVL.

The chain is built from TRBV4-1 and TRBJ1-4; 8 bases map to TRBD1. CDR3 size: 13 residues. The trim removed 6 bases at V and 7 bases at J, leaving 4 bases unmatched. Germline CDR1 MGHRA, CDR2 YSYEKL. This chain's CDR3 is CASRQGVREKLFF. CDR3 nucleotide sequence: TGCGCCAGCAGACAGGGGGTGCGTGAAAAACTGTTTTTT.

This clonotype was counted only a few times. The chain combines TRBV12-3 or TRBV12-4 with TRBJ1-5; 9 bases are shared with TRBD1. The CDR3 length is 16 residues. The V segment lost 4 bases and the J segment 0 bases; nucleotides outside the gene matches: 4. CDR3 DNA sequence: TGTGCCAGCAGTTCCAGGACAGGGGATAGCAATCAGCCCCAGCATTTT. Amino acids: CASSSRTGDSNQPQHF.

The chain combines TRBV4-2 with TRBJ2-1, with D possibly TRBD2 on 5 matching bases. The germline V and J ends were trimmed by 2 bases and 10 bases, with 18 bases remaining between them. Per the germline V gene, CDR1 is LGHNA and CDR2 is YNFKEQ. The CDR3 sequence is 15 residues long. Here the CDR3 reads CASSQTQRNQGEQFF. DNA of the CDR3: TGTGCCAGCAGCCAAACCCAGCGGAATCAAGGGGAGCAGTTCTTC.

This chain connects TRBV2 to TRBJ2-3; D is perhaps TRBD1 (6 bases). The CDR3 consists of 18 residues. The germline CDR1 and CDR2 sequences are SNHLY and FYNNEI. Trimming left V 6 bases short and J 0 bases short, with 22 bases between. The CDR3: CASSYPTKQGTSTDTQYF. CDR3 sequence (DNA): TGTGCCAGCAGCTATCCGACGAAACAGGGAACTAGCACAGATACGCAGTATTTT.

This clonotype occurred a few times. Germline and junction disagree at one end, which may indicate a read error. The chain carries TRBV6-5 and TRBJ2-3; TRBD2 aligns across 13 bases. This CDR3 spans 13 amino acids. Germline V gene data show CDR1 as MNHEY and CDR2 as SVGAGI. The CDR3 DNA reads as TGTGCCAGCAGTTATTCCCGGACTAGCGGGGGAGAATTT. This codes for CASSYSRTSGGEF.

A word on this clonotype: A much larger clonotype is one base distant, so this may be a read error. This CDR3 fails to terminate in the conserved phenylalanine or tryptophan, so it likely reflects a read error. This chain joins TRBV7-8 and TRBJ2-5; no firm D call. From germline, CDR1 is SGHVS and CDR2 FQNEAQ. The CDR3 is 17 amino acids. With 3 bases removed from V and 5 bases from J, the gap between germline ends came to 22 bases. The chain's CDR3 is CASSFGRLQSLRETQYL. Here the CDR3 DNA reads TGTGCCAGCAGCTTCGGTAGGCTCCAGTCCCTCAGGGAGACCCAGTACTTA.

This clonotype was found many times. This chain connects TRBV7-2 to TRBJ1-2; TRBD1 aligns across 8 bases. In germline, CDR1 is SGHTA, CDR2 FQGNSA. With V trimmed by 10 bases and J by 8 bases, 12 bases remained unmatched. CDR3 length equals 13 residues. The CDR3 sequence is CATRTGRFEGYTF. Written as DNA, the CDR3 is TGTGCCACCAGGACAGGGCGGTTTGAGGGCTACACCTTC.

V and J are TRBV4-2 and TRBJ2-4; tentatively, D is TRBD2 (6 bases). The CDR3 is 17 residues long. Trimming removed 2 bases from V and 0 bases from J, with 14 bases in between. CDR1 is LGHNA, CDR2 YNFKEQ, per germline. CDR3 loop: CASSQPWDSAAKNIQYF. In DNA, the CDR3 is TGTGCCAGCAGCCAACCTTGGGACTCAGCAGCCAAAAACATTCAGTACTTC.

The sample holds many counts of this clonotype. V is TRBV28 and J is TRBJ2-7; no definite D call. Trimming stripped 7 bases from V and 7 bases from J, with 17 bases between. Per the germline V gene, CDR1 is MDHEN and CDR2 is SYDVKM. There are 13 residues in the CDR3. The DNA for the CDR3 is TGTGCCAGCAACCGACAACCCTCTTGGGAGCAGTACTTC. It encodes CASNRQPSWEQYF.